This T cell receptor beta chain was found in a study of glioma-infiltrating T cells after dendritic cell vaccination. About the research overall: Patients received autologous tumor lysate-pulsed dendritic cell vaccination between about 2003 and 2012.

Findings and caveats of the study: Longer survival after dendritic cell vaccination followed higher pretreatment TIL content.

Note on this clone: Its cognate antigen is unknown.

Germline CDR1 is MNHEY and CDR2 is SVGAGI. Trimming removed 0 bases from V and 2 bases from J; junction bases left unmatched: 0. The CDR3 length is 15 residues. Up to 2 ug genomic DNA was used for TCRB CDR3 amplification. Generated by immunoSEQ multiplex PCR, the TCRdb table keeps only in-frame clones and is missing some. The sample has 90,000 or so clones; 75% to 90% are singletons. This sample's time point: after dendritic cell vaccination, including at tumor progression/relapse. PBMC sampling occurred before vaccination, two weeks after the third dose, and at progression. The chain couples TRBV6-5 to TRBJ2-7, with 11 bases fitting TRBD2. Sequenced material: blood, taken after dendritic cell vaccination. The origin of this receptor is a human donor with glioblastoma. The CDR3 DNA sequence: TGTGCCAGCAGTTACTCGACTAGCGGGGCCTACGAGCAGTACTTC. Translating gives CASSYSTSGAYEQYF.